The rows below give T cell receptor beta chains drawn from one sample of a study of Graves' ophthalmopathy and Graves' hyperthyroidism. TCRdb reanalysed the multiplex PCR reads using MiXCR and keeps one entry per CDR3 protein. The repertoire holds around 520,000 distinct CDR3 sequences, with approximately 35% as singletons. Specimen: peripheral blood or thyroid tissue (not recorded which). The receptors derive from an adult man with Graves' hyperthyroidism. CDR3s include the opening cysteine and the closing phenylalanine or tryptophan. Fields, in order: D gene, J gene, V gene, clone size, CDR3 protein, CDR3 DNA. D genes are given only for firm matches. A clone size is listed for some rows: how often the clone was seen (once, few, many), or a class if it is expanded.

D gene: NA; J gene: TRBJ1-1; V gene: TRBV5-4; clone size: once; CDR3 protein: CASTGARAGTEAFF; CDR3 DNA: TGTGCCAGCACAGGGGCGAGAGCCGGCACTGAAGCTTTCTTT
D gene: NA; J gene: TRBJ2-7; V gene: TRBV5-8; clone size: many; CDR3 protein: CASSSRGAYEQYF; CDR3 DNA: TGTGCCAGCAGCAGCCGGGGAGCCTACGAGCAGTACTTC
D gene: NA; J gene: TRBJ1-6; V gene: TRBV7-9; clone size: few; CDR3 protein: CASSLSQAVYNSPLHF; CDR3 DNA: TGTGCCAGCAGTTTATCACAGGCTGTGTATAATTCACCCCTCCACTTT
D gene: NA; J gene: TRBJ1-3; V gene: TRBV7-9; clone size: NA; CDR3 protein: CASSTDTSGNTIYF; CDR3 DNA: TGTGCCAGCAGTACTGACACGAGCGGAAACACCATATATTTT
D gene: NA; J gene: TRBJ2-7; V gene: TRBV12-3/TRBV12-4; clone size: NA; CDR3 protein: CASRIRDGSSYGQYF; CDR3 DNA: TGTGCCAGCAGGATCCGGGACGGGAGCTCCTACGGGCAGTACTTC
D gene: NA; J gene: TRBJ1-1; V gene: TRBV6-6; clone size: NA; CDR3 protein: CAIQWGLGNTEAFF; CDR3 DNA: TGTGCCATCCAGTGGGGACTAGGAAACACTGAAGCTTTCTTT
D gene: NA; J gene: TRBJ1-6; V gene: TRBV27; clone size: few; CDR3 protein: CASGPQGEGSPLHF; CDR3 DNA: TGTGCCAGCGGCCCTCAGGGTGAAGGTTCACCCCTCCACTTT
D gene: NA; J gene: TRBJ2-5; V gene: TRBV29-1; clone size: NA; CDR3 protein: CSVEPPREQETQYF; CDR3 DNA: TGCAGCGTTGAACCTCCCAGGGAGCAAGAGACCCAGTACTTC
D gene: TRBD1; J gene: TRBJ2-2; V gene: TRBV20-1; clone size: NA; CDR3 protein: CSARGPGGTGELFF; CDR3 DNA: TGCAGTGCTAGAGGGCCAGGGGGCACCGGGGAGCTGTTTTTT
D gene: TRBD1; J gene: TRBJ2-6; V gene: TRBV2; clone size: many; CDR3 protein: CASNGWTGGPGANVLTF; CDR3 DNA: TGTGCCAGCAATGGTTGGACAGGGGGTCCGGGGGCCAACGTCCTGACTTTC
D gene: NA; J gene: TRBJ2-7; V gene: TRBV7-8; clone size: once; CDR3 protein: CASSLDGAFYEQYF; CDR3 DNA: TGTGCCAGCAGCTTAGACGGGGCATTCTACGAGCAGTACTTC
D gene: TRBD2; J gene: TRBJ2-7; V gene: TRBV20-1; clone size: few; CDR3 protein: CSARDLAGGLNEQYF; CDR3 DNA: TGCAGTGCTAGAGATCTAGCGGGAGGGCTCAATGAGCAGTACTTC